Listed here are 2 T cell receptor beta chains from one sample, sequenced in a study of blood T cell repertoires in COVID-19. TCRdb keeps only in-frame clones here, not all; method: immunoSEQ multiplex PCR. Of under 300,000 clones listed, approximately 83% are singletons. The sample taken for sequencing was PBMCs or T cells enriched from blood (not recorded which). These receptors were taken from a woman between 45 and 65 years old who had recovered from COVID-19.

The chain employs TRBV6-5 and TRBJ1-1; 9 bases fit TRBD1. The CDR3 loop spans 13 amino acids. With 6 bases clipped from V and 5 bases from J, the junction kept 4 bases outside the gene matches. Germline CDR1 MNHEY, CDR2 SVGAGI. Here the CDR3 DNA reads TGTGCCAGCAGCCACGGACAGGGGACTGAAGCTTTCTTT. This translates into CASSHGQGTEAFF.

This clone showed up just once. The gene calls are TRBV9 and TRBJ2-3; no definite D call. The CDR3 is 14 residues long. Trimming left V 0 bases short and J 3 bases short, with 8 bases between. Germline V lookup: CDR1 SGDLS, CDR2 YYNGEE. CDR3 in DNA: TGTGCCAGCAGCGTAGGTGTAGCAACAGATACGCAGTATTTT. It codes for CASSVGVATDTQYF.